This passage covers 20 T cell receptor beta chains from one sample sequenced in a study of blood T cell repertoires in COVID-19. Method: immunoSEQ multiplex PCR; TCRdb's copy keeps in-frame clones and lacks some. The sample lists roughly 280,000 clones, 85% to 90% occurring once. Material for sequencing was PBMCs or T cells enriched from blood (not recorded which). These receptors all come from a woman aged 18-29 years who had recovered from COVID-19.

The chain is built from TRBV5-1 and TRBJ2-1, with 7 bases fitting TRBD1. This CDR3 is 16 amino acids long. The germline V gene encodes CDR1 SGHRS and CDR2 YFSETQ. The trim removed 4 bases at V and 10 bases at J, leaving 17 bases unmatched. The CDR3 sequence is CASSPTPMTGFEEQFF. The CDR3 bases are TGCGCCAGCAGCCCGACCCCGATGACAGGGTTTGAAGAGCAGTTCTTC. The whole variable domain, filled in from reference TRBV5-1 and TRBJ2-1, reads KAGVTQTPRYLIKTRGQQVTLSCSPISGHRSVSWYQQTPGQGLQFLFEYFSETQRNKGNFPGRFSGRQFSNSRSEMNVSTLELGDSALYLCASSPTPMTGFEEQFFGPGTRLTVL.

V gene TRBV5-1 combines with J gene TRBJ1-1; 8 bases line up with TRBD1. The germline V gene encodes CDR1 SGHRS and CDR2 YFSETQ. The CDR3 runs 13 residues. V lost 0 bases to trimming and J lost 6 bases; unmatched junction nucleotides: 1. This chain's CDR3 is CASSLGTGSEAFF. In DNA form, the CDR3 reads TGCGCCAGCAGCTTGGGGACAGGGTCTGAAGCTTTCTTT. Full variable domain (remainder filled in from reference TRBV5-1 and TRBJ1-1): KAGVTQTPRYLIKTRGQQVTLSCSPISGHRSVSWYQQTPGQGLQFLFEYFSETQRNKGNFPGRFSGRQFSNSRSEMNVSTLELGDSALYLCASSLGTGSEAFFGQGTRLTVV.

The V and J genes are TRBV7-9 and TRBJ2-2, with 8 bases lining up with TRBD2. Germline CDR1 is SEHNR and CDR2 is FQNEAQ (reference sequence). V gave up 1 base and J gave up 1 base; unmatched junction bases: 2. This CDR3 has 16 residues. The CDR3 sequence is CASSLGSGVNTGELFF. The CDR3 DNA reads TGTGCCAGCAGCTTAGGTAGCGGGGTGAACACCGGGGAGCTGTTTTTT.

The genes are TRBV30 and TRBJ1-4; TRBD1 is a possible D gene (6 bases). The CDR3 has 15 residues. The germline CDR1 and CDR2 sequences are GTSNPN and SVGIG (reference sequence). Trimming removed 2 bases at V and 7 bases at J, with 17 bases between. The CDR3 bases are TGTGCCTGGAGTCCGACACAGGGTTATGGTGAAAAACTGTTTTTT. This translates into CAWSPTQGYGEKLFF.

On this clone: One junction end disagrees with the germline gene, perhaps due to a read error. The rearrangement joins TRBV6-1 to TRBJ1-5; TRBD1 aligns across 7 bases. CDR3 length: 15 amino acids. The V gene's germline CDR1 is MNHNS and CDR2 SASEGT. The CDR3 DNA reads TGTGCCAGCGGTGAAATGGGGACAGGCAATCAGCCCCAGCATTTT. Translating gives CASGEMGTGNQPQHF.

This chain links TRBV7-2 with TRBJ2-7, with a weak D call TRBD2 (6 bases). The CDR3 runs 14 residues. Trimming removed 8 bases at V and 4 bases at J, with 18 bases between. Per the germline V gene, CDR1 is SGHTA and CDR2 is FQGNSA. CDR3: CASGFGGPPYEQYF. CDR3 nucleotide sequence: TGTGCCAGCGGTTTCGGGGGTCCCCCTTACGAGCAGTACTTC.

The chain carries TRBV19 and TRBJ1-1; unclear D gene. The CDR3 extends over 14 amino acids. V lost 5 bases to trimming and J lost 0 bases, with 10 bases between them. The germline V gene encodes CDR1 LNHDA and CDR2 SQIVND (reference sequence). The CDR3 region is CASSLKELNTEAFF. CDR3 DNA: TGTGCCAGTAGTCTAAAGGAGTTGAACACTGAAGCTTTCTTT. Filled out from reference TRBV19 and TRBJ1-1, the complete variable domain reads DGGITQSPKYLFRKEGQNVTLSCEQNLNHDAMYWYRQDPGQGLRLIYYSQIVNDFQKGDIAEGYSVSREKKESFPLTVTSAQKNPTAFYLCASSLKELNTEAFFGQGTRLTVV.

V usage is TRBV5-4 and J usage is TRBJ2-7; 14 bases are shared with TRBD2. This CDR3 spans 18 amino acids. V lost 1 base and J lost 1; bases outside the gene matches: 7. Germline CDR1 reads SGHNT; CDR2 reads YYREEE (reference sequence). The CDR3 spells CASSLYATSGGGSYEQYF. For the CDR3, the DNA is TGTGCCAGCAGCTTGTACGCGACTAGCGGGGGGGGATCCTACGAGCAGTACTTC.

CDR3 coding DNA: TGCGCCAGCAGCCTTAGTCAGGGGGCACCAGATACGCAGTATTTT. Translating gives CASSLSQGAPDTQYF. The J gene is TRBJ2-3, the V gene TRBV5-1; 8 positions agree with TRBD1. CDR3 length: 15 residues. Germline CDR1 and CDR2: SGHRS and YFSETQ. Unmatched junction bases numbered 8, after V lost 4 bases and J lost 4 bases.

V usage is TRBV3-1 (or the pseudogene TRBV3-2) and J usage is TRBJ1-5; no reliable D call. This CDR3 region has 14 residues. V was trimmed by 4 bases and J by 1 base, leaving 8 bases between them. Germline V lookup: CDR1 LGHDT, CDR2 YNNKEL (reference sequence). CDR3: CASSLSSSNQPQHF. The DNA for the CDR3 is TGTGCCAGCAGCCTAAGTAGCAGCAATCAGCCCCAGCATTTT.

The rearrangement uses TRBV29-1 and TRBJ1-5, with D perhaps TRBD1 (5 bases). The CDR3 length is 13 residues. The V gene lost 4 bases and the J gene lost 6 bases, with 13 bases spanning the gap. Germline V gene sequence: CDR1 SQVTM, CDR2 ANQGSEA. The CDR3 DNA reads TGCAGCGTTGTAAAACAGGTTGGTCAGCCCCAGCATTTT. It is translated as CSVVKQVGQPQHF.

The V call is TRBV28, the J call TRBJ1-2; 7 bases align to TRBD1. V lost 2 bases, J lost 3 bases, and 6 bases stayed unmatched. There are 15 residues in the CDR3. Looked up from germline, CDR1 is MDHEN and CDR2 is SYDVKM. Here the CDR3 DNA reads TGTGCCAGCAGTTTAATTGGGACAGTTGACTATGGCTACACCTTC. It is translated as CASSLIGTVDYGYTF.

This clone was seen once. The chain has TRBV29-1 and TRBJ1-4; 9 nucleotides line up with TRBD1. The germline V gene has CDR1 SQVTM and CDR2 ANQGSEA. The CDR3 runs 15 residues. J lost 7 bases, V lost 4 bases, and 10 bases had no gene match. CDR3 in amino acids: CSVVDRGAGTEKLFF. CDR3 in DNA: TGCAGCGTTGTAGACAGGGGGGCCGGAACTGAAAAACTGTTTTTT.

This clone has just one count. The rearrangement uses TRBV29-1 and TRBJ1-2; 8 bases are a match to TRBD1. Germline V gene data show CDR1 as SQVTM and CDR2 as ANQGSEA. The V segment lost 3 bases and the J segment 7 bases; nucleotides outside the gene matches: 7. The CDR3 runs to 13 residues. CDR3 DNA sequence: TGCAGCGTTGATGAGGGACAGGTGCCTGGCTACACCTTC. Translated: CSVDEGQVPGYTF. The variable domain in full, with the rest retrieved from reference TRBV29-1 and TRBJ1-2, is SAVISQKPSRDICQRGTSLTIQCQVDSQVTMMFWYRQQPGQSLTLIATANQGSEATYESGFVIDKFPISRPNLTFSTLTVSNMSPEDSSIYLCSVDEGQVPGYTFGSGTRLTVV.

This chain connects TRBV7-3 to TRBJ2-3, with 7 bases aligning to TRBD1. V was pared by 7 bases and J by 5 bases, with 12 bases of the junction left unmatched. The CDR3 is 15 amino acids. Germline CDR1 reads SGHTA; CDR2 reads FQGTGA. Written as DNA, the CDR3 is TGTGCCAGCACCCCTGAGACAGGGCATATAGATACGCAGTATTTT. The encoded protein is CASTPETGHIDTQYF.

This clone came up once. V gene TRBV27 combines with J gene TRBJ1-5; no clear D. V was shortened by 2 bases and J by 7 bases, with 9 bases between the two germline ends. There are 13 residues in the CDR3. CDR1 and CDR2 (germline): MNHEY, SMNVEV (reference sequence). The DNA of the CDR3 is TGTGCCAGCAGTTTAAACCGAGGGCAGCCCCAGCATTTT. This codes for CASSLNRGQPQHF.

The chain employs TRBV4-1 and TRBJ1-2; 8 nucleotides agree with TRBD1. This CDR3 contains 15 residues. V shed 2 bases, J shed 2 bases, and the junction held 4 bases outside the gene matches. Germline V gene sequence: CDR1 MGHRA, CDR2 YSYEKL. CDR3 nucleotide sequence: TGCGCCAGCAGCCAATCTGGACAGGGAAACTATGGCTACACCTTC. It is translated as CASSQSGQGNYGYTF.

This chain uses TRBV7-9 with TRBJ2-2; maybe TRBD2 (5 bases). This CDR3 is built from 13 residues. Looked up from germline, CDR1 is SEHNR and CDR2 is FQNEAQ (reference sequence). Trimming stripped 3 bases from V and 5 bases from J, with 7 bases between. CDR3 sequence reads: CASSFVATGELFF. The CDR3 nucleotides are TGTGCCAGCAGCTTCGTAGCGACCGGGGAGCTGTTTTTT.

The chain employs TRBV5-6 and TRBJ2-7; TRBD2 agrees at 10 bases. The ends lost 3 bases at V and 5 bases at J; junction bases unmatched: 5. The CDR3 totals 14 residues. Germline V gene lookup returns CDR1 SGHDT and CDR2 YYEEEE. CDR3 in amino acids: CASSSSGGVDEQYF. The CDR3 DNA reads TGTGCCAGCAGCTCTAGCGGGGGAGTTGACGAGCAGTACTTC.

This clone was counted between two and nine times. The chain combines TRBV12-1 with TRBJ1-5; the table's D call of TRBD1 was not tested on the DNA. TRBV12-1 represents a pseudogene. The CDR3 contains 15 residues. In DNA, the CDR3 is TGTGCCAGCAGCTTTCGAGGGACAGCTAATCAGCCCCAGCATTTT. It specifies CASSFRGTANQPQHF.